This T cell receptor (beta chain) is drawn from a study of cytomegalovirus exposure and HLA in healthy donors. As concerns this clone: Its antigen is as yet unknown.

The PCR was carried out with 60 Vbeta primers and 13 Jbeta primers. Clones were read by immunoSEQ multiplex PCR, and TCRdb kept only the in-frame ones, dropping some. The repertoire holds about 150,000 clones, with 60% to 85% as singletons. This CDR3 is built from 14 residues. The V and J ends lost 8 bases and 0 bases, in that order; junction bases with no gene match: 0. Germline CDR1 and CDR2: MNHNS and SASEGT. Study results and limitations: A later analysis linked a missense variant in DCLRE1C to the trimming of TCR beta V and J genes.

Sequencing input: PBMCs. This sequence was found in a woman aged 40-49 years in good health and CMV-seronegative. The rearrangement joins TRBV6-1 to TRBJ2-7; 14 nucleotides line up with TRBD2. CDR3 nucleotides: TGTGCCAGCGGGACTAGCGGGGGCTCCTACGAGCAGTACTTC. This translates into CASGTSGGSYEQYF.